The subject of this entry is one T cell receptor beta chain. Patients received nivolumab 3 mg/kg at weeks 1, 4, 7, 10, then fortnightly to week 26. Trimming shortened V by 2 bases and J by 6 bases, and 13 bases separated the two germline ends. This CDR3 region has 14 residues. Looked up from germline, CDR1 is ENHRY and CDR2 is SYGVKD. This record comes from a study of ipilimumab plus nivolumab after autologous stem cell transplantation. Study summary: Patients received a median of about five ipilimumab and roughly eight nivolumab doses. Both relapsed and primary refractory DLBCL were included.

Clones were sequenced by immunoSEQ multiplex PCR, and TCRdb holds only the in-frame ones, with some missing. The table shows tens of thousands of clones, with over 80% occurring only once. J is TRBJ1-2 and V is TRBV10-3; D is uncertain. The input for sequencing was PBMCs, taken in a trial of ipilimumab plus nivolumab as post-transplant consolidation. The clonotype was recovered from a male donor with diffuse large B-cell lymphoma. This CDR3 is CAISEEGLRDGYTF. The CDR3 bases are TGTGCCATCAGTGAGGAAGGGCTGAGGGATGGCTACACCTTC.